The 14 T cell receptor beta chains listed next were all sequenced from one sample in a study of T cell responses to AZD1222 COVID-19 vaccine (dated by TCRdb to about 2021). Libraries were prepared through the immunoSEQ multiplex PCR assay. TCRdb took this table from immuneACCESS and kept in-frame rearrangements with V and J called. Such tables lack part of the clones; where checked against another copy, unresolved V genes explain under half of the gap, and the rest is unexplained. The sample table shows fewer than 120,000 clones, and 70% to 90% are seen once. The ten largest clones represent around 3.3% of the sample. The time point label, as the study defines it: baseline before first vaccination. The starting material was peripheral blood, obtained on day 0 of AZD1222 vaccination. These receptors all come from an adult in good health.

The chain couples TRBV12-3 or TRBV12-4 to TRBJ1-2; D uncertain. Between the trimmed V and J ends, which lost 6 bases and 0 bases, there was a span of 8 bases. This CDR3 is 13 amino acids long. The CDR3: CASRDHSNYGYTF. The CDR3 bases are TGTGCCAGCAGGGATCATTCTAACTATGGCTACACCTTC.

The CDR3 DNA sequence: TGTGCCAGTAGTATTACAGGGGTAGCTAATGAAAAACTGTTTTTT. It is translated as CASSITGVANEKLFF. The gene calls are TRBV19 and TRBJ1-4; 7 bases are a match to TRBD1. In germline, CDR1 is LNHDA, CDR2 SQIVND (reference sequence). With V trimmed by 3 bases and J by 3 bases, 4 bases remained unmatched. This CDR3 comprises 15 residues.

V usage is TRBV6-4 and J usage is TRBJ1-1; D ambiguous. Trimming stripped 3 bases from V and 3 bases from J, with 8 bases between. Germline CDR1 MRHNA, CDR2 SNTAGT. The length of the CDR3 is 13 residues. CDR3 bases: TGTGCCAGCAGTGAAATGGAGGACACTGAAGCTTTCTTT. Translating gives CASSEMEDTEAFF.

The CDR3 DNA is TGTGCCAGCAGCGTACGGGTAGGGGATAGCACAGATACGCAGTATTTT. This gives the protein CASSVRVGDSTDTQYF. This chain joins TRBV9 and TRBJ2-3; weak D call: TRBD1 (5 bases). The CDR3 contains 16 residues. The V and J ends lost 1 base and 0 bases respectively, with 12 bases between them. CDR1 is SGDLS, CDR2 YYNGEE, per germline.

The chain joins TRBV6-5 to TRBJ2-7; tentatively, D is TRBD1 (6 bases). Per the germline V gene, CDR1 is MNHEY and CDR2 is SVGAGI. This CDR3 spans 12 amino acids. Trimming pared 5 bases from V and 2 bases from J, leaving 7 bases between. CDR3 coding DNA: TGTGCCAGCAGTAGGGACACCTACGAGCAGTACTTC. Its protein product is CASSRDTYEQYF.

The chain has TRBV9 and TRBJ2-1; tentatively, D is TRBD2 (7 bases). The germline CDR1 and CDR2 sequences are SGDLS and YYNGEE. Trimming stripped 1 base from V and 11 bases from J, with 22 bases between. This CDR3 is 16 amino acids long. The CDR3 region is CASSVSAGAPDIKQFF. CDR3 in DNA: TGTGCCAGCAGCGTATCGGCGGGGGCCCCCGACATAAAGCAGTTCTTC.

This chain joins TRBV29-1 and TRBJ2-3; D remains ambiguous. Between the trimmed V and J ends, which lost 1 base and 2 bases, there was a span of 13 bases. CDR3 length equals 15 residues. Germline lookup yields CDR1 SQVTM and CDR2 ANQGSEA. CDR3 sequence: CSVEARPSPTDTQYF. The CDR3 DNA follows: TGCAGCGTTGAAGCTCGGCCTTCCCCCACAGATACGCAGTATTTT.

The chain is built from TRBV6-5 and TRBJ1-4; the D is unclear. CDR3 length equals 14 residues. Germline lookup yields CDR1 MNHEY and CDR2 SVGAGI. Trimming took off 2 bases at V and 0 bases at J, with 4 bases between the two ends. CDR3 sequence (DNA): TGTGCCAGCAGTTACGGGACAACTAATGAAAAACTGTTTTTT. This gives the protein CASSYGTTNEKLFF.

The J gene is TRBJ1-1, the V gene TRBV6-5; D is uncertain. V dropped 2 bases and J dropped 1 base, with 11 bases sitting between them. The germline CDR1 and CDR2 sequences are MNHEY and SVGAGI. This CDR3 is 15 amino acids long. This CDR3 is CASSYGVRGNTEAFF. CDR3 bases: TGTGCCAGCAGTTACGGGGTCCGGGGGAACACTGAAGCTTTCTTT.

This rearrangement joins TRBV5-8 to TRBJ1-5, with a tentative D call TRBD1 (5 bases). With 1 base removed from V and 2 bases from J, the gap between germline ends came to 16 bases. The CDR3 has 17 residues. The V gene's germline CDR1 is SGHTS and CDR2 YDEGEE. The CDR3 DNA reads as TGTGCCAGCAGCTTGTTACGGGGAGGGGTTGGCAATCAGCCCCAGCATTTT. This translates into CASSLLRGGVGNQPQHF.

This clone occurred once. The V call is TRBV6-4, the J call TRBJ1-3; perhaps TRBD1 as D (5 bases). The CDR3 has 14 residues. V was pared by 4 bases and J by 4 bases, with 11 bases between. The V gene's germline CDR1 is MRHNA and CDR2 SNTAGT. In DNA, the CDR3 is TGTGCCAGCAGTGGAGGGGCAGGCGGAAACACCATATATTTT. Translating it yields CASSGGAGGNTIYF.

The CDR3 region has the DNA TGTGCCAGCAGTTTCCGACAGGGCTTGTTCGAGCAGTACTTC. Its translation is CASSFRQGLFEQYF. The chain has TRBV28 and TRBJ2-7; 7 bases agree with TRBD1. Germline V gene data show CDR1 as MDHEN and CDR2 as SYDVKM. V lost 3 bases, J lost 6 bases, and 8 bases stayed unmatched. This CDR3 region has 14 residues.

The V call is TRBV15, the J call TRBJ2-7; TRBD2 aligns across 7 bases. Trimming cost V 0 bases and J 5 bases; bases outside gene matches: 10. The CDR3 runs 16 residues. The germline V gene has CDR1 LNHNV and CDR2 YYDKDF (reference sequence). In nucleotides, the CDR3 is TGTGCCACCAGCAGAGATCCGGGCGGGAGTCGGAACGAGCAGTACTTC. This translates into CATSRDPGGSRNEQYF.

The chain combines TRBV9 with TRBJ1-6, with D perhaps TRBD1 (6 bases). From germline, CDR1 is SGDLS and CDR2 YYNGEE. The CDR3 extends over 17 amino acids. Trimming removed 4 bases at V and 0 bases at J, with 14 bases between. The CDR3 nucleotides read TGTGCCAGCAGCCCGAGCACAGGGTTCTCCTATAATTCACCCCTCCACTTT. It specifies CASSPSTGFSYNSPLHF.